This record looks at one T cell receptor beta chain sequence and its context. Trimming took off 5 bases at V and 3 bases at J, with 7 bases between the two ends. This CDR3 is built from 13 residues. The germline CDR1 and CDR2 sequences are SGHVS and FQNEAQ. The treatment denotes: approximately 18 received Ad26.COV2.S at low or high dose, single or two shots; several received placebo; per-sample allocation not given. Day 63 after the first injection of vaccine or placebo was the sampling time. These data are taken from a study of Ad26.COV2.S vaccination and SARS-CoV-2 variants. The data were produced by immunoSEQ multiplex PCR, yet TCRdb's version contains in-frame clones alone and is incomplete. The repertoire holds 350,000 to 500,000 clones, with 70% to 90% as singletons.

This clonotype was sampled from a person between 18 and 65 years old who received the Ad26.COV2.S COVID-19 vaccine or a placebo. Sequencing used peripheral blood, obtained in a trial of Ad26.COV2.S vaccine versus placebo. The J gene is TRBJ2-2, the V gene TRBV7-8; no firm D call. This CDR3 reads CASSQRHTGELFF. The CDR3 DNA follows: TGTGCCAGCAGCCAACGTCACACCGGGGAGCTGTTTTTT.